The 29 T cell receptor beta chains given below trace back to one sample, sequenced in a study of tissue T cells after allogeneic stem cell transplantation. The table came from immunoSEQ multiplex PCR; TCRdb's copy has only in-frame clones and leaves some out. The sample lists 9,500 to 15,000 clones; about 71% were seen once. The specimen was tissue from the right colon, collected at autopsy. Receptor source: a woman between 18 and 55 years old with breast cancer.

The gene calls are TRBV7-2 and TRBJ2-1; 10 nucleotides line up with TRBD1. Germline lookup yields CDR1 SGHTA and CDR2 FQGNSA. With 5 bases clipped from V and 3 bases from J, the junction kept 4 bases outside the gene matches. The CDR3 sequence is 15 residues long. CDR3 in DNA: TGTGCCAGCAGCATGGACAGGGGGAGCTACAATGAGCAGTTCTTC. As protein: CASSMDRGSYNEQFF.

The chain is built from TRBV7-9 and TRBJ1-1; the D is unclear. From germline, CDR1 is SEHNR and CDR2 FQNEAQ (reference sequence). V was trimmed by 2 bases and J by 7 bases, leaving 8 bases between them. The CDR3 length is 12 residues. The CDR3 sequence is CASSLSRDEAFF. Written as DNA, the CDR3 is TGTGCCAGCAGCTTATCAAGGGATGAAGCTTTCTTT.

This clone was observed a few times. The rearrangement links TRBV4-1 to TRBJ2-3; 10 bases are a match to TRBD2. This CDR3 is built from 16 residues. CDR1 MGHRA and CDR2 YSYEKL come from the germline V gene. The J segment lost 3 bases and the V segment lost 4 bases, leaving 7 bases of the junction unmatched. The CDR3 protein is CASSRSTSGYTDTQYF. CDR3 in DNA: TGCGCCAGCAGCCGTTCGACTAGCGGGTATACAGATACGCAGTATTTT.

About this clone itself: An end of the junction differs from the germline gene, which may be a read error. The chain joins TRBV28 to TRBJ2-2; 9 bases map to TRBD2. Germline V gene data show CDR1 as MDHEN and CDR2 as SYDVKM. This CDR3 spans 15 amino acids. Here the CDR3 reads CANSLAGVPTGELFF. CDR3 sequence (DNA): TGTGCCAACAGTTTAGCGGGAGTTCCAACCGGGGAGCTGTTTTTT.

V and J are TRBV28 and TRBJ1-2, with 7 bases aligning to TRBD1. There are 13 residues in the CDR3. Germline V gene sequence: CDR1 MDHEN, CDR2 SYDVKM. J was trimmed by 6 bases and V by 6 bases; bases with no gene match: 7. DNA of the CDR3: TGTGCCAGCAGCCTCGACAGGGAAGATGGCTACACCTTC. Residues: CASSLDREDGYTF.

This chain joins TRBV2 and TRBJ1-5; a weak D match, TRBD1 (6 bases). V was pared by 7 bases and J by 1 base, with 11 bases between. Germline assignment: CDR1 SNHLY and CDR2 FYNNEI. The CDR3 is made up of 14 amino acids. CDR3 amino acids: CASKRGGSNQPQHF. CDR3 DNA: TGTGCCAGCAAGAGGGGGGGGAGCAATCAGCCCCAGCATTTT.

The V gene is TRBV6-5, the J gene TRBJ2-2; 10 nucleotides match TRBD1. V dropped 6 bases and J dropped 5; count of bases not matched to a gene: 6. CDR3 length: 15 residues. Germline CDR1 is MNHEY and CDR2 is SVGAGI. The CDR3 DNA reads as TGTGCCAGCAGGGGGACAGGGGAGATGACCGGGGAGCTGTTTTTT. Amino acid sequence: CASRGTGEMTGELFF.

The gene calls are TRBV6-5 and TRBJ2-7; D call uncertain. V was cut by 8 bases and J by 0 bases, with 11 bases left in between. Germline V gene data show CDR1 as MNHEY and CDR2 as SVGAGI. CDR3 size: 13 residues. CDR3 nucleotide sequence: TGTGCCAGCGGGTCAGGAAGCTCCTACGAGCAGTACTTC. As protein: CASGSGSSYEQYF.

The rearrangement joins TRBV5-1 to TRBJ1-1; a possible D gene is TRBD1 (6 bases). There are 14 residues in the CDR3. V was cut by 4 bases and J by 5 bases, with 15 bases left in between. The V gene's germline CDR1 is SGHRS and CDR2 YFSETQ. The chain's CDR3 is CASSIEQGGTEAFF. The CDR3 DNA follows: TGCGCCAGCAGCATAGAACAGGGTGGGACTGAAGCTTTCTTT. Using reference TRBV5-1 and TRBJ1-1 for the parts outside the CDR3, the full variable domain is KAGVTQTPRYLIKTRGQQVTLSCSPISGHRSVSWYQQTPGQGLQFLFEYFSETQRNKGNFPGRFSGRQFSNSRSEMNVSTLELGDSALYLCASSIEQGGTEAFFGQGTRLTVV.

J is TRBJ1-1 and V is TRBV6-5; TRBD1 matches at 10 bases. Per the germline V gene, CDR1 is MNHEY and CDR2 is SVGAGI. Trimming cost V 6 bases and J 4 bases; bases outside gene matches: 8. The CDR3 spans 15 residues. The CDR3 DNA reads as TGTGCCAGCAGCCGGGACAGGGGATCGGGCACTGAAGCTTTCTTT. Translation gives CASSRDRGSGTEAFF.

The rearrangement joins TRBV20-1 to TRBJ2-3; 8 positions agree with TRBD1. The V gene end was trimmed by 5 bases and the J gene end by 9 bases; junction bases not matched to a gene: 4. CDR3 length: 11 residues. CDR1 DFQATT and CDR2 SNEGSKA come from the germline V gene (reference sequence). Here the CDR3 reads CSAGTGGTQYF. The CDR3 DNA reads TGCAGTGCTGGAACAGGGGGAACGCAGTATTTT.

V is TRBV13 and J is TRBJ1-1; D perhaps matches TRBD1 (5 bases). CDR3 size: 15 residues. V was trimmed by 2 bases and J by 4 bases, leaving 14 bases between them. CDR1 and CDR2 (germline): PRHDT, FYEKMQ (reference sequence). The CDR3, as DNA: TGTGCCAGCAGCTTAACCAGGGATAGGGCCACTGAAGCTTTCTTT. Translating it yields CASSLTRDRATEAFF.

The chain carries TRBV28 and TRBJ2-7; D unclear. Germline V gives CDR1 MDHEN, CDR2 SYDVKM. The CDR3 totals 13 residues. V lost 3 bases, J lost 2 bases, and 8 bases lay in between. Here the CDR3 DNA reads TGTGCCAGCAGTTTGCACACCGCCTACGAGCAGTACTTC. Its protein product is CASSLHTAYEQYF. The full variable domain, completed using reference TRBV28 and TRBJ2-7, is DVKVTQSSRYLVKRTGEKVFLECVQDMDHENMFWYRQDPGLGLRLIYFSYDVKMKEKGDIPEGYSVSREKKERFSLILESASTNQTSMYLCASSLHTAYEQYFGPGTRLTVT.

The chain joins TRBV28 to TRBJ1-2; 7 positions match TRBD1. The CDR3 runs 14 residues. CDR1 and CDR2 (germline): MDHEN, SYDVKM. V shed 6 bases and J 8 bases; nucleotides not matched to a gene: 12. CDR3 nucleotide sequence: TGTGCCAGCAGGGACCTCAGACAGGGCCAAGGCTACACCTTC. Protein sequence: CASRDLRQGQGYTF.

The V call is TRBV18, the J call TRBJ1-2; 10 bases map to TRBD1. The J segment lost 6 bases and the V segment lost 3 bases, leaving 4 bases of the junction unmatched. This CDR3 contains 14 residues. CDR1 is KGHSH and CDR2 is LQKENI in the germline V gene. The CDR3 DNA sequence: TGTGCCAGCTCACCGTCAGGGACAGGGGATGGCTACACCTTC. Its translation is CASSPSGTGDGYTF.

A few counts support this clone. Written as DNA, the CDR3 is TGTGCCAGCAGCCTCCTAGGGACTGAAGCTTTCTTT. It yields the protein CASSLLGTEAFF. This sequence joins TRBV6-2 or TRBV6-3 and TRBJ1-1, with D unresolved. Germline V lookup: CDR1 MNHEY, CDR2 SVGEGT. This CDR3 comprises 12 residues. Trimming removed 6 bases from V and 5 bases from J, with 10 bases in between.

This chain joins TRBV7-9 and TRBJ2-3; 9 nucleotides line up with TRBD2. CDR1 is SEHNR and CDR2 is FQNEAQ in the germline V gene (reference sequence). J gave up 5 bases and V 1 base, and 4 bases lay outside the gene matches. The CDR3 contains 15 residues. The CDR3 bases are TGTGCCAGCAGCTTAGGGGGACTAGCAGTAGATACGCAGTATTTT. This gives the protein CASSLGGLAVDTQYF.

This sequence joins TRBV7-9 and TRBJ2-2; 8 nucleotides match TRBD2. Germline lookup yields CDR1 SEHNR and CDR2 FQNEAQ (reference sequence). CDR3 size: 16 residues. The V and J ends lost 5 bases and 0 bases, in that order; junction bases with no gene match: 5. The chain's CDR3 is CASSGRGLANTGELFF. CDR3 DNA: TGTGCCAGCAGCGGGAGGGGACTAGCGAACACCGGGGAGCTGTTTTTT.

The CDR3 sequence is CASSRLQGYSYEQYF. The DNA of the CDR3 is TGCGCCAGCAGCCGATTACAGGGGTATTCCTACGAGCAGTACTTC. The chain couples TRBV4-1 to TRBJ2-7; TRBD1 agrees at 7 bases. V gave up 4 bases and J gave up 1 base; unmatched junction bases: 7. There are 15 residues in the CDR3. CDR1 and CDR2 from the germline V gene are MGHRA and YSYEKL.

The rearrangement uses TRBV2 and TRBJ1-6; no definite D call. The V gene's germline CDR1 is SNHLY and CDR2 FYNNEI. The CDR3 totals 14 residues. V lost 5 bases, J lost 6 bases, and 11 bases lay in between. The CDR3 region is CASSLDGRNSPLHF. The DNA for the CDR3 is TGTGCCAGCAGTTTGGACGGCCGTAATTCACCCCTCCACTTT.

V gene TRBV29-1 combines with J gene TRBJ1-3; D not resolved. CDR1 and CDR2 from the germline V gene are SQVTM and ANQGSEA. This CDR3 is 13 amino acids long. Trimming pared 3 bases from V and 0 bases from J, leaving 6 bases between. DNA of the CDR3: TGCAGCGTTGACAGCCCCTCTGGAAACACCATATATTTT. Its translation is CSVDSPSGNTIYF.

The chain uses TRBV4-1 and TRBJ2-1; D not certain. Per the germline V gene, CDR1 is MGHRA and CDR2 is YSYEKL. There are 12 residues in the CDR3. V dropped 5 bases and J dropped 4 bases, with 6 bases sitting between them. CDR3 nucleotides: TGCGCCAGCAGCGACCGATACAATGAGCAGTTCTTC. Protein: CASSDRYNEQFF.

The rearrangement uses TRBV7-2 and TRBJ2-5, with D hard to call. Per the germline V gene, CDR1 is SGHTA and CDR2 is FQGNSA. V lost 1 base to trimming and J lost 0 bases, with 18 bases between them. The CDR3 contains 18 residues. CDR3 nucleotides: TGTGCCAGCAGCTTAGTGTTCACGGGCACTGGCAACCAAGAGACCCAGTACTTC. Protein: CASSLVFTGTGNQETQYF.

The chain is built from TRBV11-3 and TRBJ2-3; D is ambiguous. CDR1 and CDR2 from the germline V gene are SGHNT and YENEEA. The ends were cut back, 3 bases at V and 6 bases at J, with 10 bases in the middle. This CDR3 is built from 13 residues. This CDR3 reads CASSLGLKDTQYF. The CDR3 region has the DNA TGTGCCAGCAGCTTGGGGTTGAAGGATACGCAGTATTTT. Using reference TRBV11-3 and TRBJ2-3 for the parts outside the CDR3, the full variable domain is EAGVVQSPRYKIIEKKQPVAFWCNPISGHNTLYWYLQNLGQGPELLIRYENEEAVDDSQLPKDRFSAERLKGVDSTLKIQPAELGDSAVYLCASSLGLKDTQYFGPGTRLTVL.

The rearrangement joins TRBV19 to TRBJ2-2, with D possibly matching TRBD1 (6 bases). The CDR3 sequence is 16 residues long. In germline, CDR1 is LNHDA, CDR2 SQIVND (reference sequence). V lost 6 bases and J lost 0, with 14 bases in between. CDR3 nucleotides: TGTGCCAGTAGGGCAAGGCAGGGGCCGAACACCGGGGAGCTGTTTTTT. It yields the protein CASRARQGPNTGELFF.

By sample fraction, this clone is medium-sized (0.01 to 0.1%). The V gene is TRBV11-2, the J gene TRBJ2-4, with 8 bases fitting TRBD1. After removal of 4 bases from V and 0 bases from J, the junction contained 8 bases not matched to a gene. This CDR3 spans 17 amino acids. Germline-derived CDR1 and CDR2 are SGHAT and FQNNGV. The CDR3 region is CASSSRQGSIAKNIQYF. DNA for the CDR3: TGTGCCAGCAGCTCGAGACAGGGGAGTATAGCCAAAAACATTCAGTACTTC.

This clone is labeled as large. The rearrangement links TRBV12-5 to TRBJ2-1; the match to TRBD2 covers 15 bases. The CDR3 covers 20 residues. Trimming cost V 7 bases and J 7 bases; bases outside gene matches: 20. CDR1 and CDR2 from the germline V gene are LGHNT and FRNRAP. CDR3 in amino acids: CASATEGTSGRTVRGNEQFF. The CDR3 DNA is TGTGCTAGTGCCACCGAGGGGACTAGCGGGAGGACAGTTAGAGGGAATGAGCAGTTCTTC.

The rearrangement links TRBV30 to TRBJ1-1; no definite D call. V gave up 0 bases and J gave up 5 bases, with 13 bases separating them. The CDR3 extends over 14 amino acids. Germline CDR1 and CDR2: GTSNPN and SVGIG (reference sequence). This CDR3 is CAWSVMPLSTEAFF. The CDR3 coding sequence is TGTGCCTGGAGTGTAATGCCGTTGAGTACTGAAGCTTTCTTT.

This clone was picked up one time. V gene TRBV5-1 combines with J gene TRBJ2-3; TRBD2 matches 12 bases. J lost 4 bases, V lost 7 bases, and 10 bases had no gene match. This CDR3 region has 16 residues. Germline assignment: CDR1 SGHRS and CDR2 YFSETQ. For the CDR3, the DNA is TGCGCCAGCGGTTCTAGCGGGGGGGCCGGGGCAGATACGCAGTATTTT. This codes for CASGSSGGAGADTQYF.